This T cell receptor (beta chain) was sequenced during a study of blood T cell repertoires in COVID-19. In the study's own analysis: Reference gene primer amplification gave estimated nucleated cell counts. Measured with immunoSEQ multiplex PCR; TCRdb has only the in-frame clones, and not every one. From that table come the V and J calls and clone size; the DNA was used to work out D and trimming. This sample carries approximately 77,000 clones, about 90% of them seen once, and the ten largest clones take 4.6%. Trimming at V came to 3 bases and at J to 5 bases, leaving 9 bases not matched to a gene. The CDR3 contains 15 residues. In germline, CDR1 is SNHLY, CDR2 FYNNEI.

The gene calls are TRBV2 and TRBJ1-1, with TRBD1 identical over 7 bases. Sequencing was carried out using peripheral blood. The sequence was collected from a man aged 50 to 60 with active COVID-19. The CDR3 sequence is CASSEGLTGQTEAFF. The CDR3 bases are TGTGCCAGCAGTGAGGGGTTGACAGGGCAGACTGAAGCTTTCTTT.